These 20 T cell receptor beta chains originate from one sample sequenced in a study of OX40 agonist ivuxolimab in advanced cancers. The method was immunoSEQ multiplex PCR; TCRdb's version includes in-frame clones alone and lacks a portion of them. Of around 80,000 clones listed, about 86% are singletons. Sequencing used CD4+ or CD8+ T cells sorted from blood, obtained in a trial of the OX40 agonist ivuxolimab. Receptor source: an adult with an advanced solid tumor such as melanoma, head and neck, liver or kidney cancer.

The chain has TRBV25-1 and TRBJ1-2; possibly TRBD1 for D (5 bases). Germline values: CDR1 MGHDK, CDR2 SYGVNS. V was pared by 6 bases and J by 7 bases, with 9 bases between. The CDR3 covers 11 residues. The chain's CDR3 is CASRAGLGYTF. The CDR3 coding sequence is TGTGCCAGCAGGGCAGGGCTTGGCTACACCTTC.

CDR3 sequence: CASSPLTGYTEAFF. CDR3 bases: TGTGCCAGCAGTCCGCTGACAGGGTACACTGAAGCTTTCTTT. The V and J genes are TRBV6-6 and TRBJ1-1; 7 bases match TRBD1. The CDR3 extends over 14 amino acids. V shed 5 bases, J shed 3 bases, and the junction held 6 bases outside the gene matches. CDR1 is MNHNY, CDR2 SVGAGI, per germline (reference sequence).

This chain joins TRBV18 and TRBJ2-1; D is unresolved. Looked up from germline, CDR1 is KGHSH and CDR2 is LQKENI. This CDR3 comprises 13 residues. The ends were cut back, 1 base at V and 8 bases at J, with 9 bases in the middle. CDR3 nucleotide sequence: TGTGCCAGCTCACCACGGGCGTTAGATGAGCAGTTCTTC. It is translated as CASSPRALDEQFF.

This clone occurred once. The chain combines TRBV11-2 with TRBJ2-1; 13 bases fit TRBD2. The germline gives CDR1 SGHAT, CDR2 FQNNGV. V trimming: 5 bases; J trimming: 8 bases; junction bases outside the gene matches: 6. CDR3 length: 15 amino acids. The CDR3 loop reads CASSRLAGGRDEQFF. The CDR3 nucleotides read TGTGCCAGCAGCCGACTAGCGGGAGGCCGGGATGAGCAGTTCTTC.

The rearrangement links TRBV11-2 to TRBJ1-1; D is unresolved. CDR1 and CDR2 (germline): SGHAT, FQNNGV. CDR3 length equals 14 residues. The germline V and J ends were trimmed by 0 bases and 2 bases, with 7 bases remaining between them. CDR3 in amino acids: CASSLELRNTEAFF. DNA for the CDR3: TGTGCCAGCAGCTTAGAGCTACGTAACACTGAAGCTTTCTTT.

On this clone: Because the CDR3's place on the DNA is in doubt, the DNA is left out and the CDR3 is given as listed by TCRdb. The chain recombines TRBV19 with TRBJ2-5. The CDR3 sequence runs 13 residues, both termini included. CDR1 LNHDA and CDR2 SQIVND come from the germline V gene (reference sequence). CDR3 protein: CASTSVWGETQYF.

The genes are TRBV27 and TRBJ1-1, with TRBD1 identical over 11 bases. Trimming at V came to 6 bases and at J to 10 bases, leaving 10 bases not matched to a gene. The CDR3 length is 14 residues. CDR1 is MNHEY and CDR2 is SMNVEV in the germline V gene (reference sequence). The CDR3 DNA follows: TGTGCCAGCAGCCCGGACAGGGGGCAATCCGGAGCTTTCTTT. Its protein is CASSPDRGQSGAFF.

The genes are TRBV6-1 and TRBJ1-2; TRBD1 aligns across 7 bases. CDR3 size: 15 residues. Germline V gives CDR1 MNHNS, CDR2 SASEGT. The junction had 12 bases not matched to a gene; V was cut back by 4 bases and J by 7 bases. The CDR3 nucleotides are TGTGCCAGCAGTGCCACCCGGGGACAGAGGGGTGGCTACACCTTC. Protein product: CASSATRGQRGGYTF.

The CDR3 reads CASSPGQGAFGNTIYF. The CDR3 coding sequence is TGTGCCAGCTCACCGGGACAGGGGGCATTTGGAAACACCATATATTTT. The chain couples TRBV18 to TRBJ1-3; 12 nucleotides line up with TRBD1. CDR1 and CDR2 from the germline V gene are KGHSH and LQKENI. The CDR3 runs to 16 residues. Unmatched junction bases numbered 3, after V lost 3 bases and J lost 3 bases. Using reference TRBV18 and TRBJ1-3 for the parts outside the CDR3, the full variable domain is NAGVMQNPRHLVRRRGQEARLRCSPMKGHSHVYWYRQLPEEGLKFMVYLQKENIIDESGMPKERFSAEFPKEGPSILRIQQVVRGDSAAYFCASSPGQGAFGNTIYFGEGSWLTVV.

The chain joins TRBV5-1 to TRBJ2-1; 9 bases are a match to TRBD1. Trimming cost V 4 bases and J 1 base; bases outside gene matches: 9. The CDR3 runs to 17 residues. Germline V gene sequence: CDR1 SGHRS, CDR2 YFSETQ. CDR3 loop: CASSVMSGTGSYNEQFF. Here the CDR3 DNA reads TGCGCCAGCAGCGTAATGTCCGGGACAGGGTCCTACAATGAGCAGTTCTTC.

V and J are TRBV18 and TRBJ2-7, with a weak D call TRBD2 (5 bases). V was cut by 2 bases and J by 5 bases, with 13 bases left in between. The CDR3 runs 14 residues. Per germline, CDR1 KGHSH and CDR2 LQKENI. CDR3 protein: CASSPAGRGDEQYF. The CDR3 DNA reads TGTGCCAGCTCACCAGCGGGCAGAGGAGACGAGCAGTACTTC.

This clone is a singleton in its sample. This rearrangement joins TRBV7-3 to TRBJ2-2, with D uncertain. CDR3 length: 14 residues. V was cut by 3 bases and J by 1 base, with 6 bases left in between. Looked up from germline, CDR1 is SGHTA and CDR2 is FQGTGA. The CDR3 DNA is TGTGCCAGCAGCTTTGGCCTGAACACCGGGGAGCTGTTTTTT. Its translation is CASSFGLNTGELFF.

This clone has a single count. The CDR3 reads CASSLDRVKAYEQYF. The CDR3 DNA follows: TGTGCCAGCAGCCTGGACAGGGTTAAGGCCTACGAGCAGTACTTC. The V call is TRBV6-5, the J call TRBJ2-7; 8 bases line up with TRBD1. The germline CDR1 and CDR2 sequences are MNHEY and SVGAGI. V was pared by 6 bases and J by 2 bases, with 9 bases of the junction left unmatched. This CDR3 contains 15 residues.

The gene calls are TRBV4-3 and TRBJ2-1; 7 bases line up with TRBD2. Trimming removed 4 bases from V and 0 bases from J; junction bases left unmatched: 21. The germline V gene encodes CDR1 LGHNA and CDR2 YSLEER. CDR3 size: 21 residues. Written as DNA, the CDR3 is TGCGCCAGCAGCCCAAGAGGGAGCGGACTAGGCAAGAGGAGCTCCTACAATGAGCAGTTCTTC. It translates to CASSPRGSGLGKRSSYNEQFF.

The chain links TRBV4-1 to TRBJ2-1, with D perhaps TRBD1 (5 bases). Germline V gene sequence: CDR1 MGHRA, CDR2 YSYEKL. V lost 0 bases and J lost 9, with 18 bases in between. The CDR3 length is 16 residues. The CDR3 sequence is CASSQDLNPGYGEQFF. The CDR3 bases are TGCGCCAGCAGCCAAGATCTGAACCCAGGGTACGGTGAGCAGTTCTTC.

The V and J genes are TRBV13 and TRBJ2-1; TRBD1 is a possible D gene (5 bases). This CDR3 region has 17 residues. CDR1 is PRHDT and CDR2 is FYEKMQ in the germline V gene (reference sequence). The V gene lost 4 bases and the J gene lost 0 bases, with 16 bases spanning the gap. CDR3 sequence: CASSSRYLDSSYNEQFF. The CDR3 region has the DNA TGTGCCAGCAGCTCTCGGTACCTCGACAGCTCCTACAATGAGCAGTTCTTC.

CDR3 nucleotides: TGTGCCAGCAGCTGGGGACTAGCGGGCTACGAGCAGTACTTC. Its protein product is CASSWGLAGYEQYF. The chain uses TRBV11-2 and TRBJ2-7, with TRBD2 identical over 12 bases. The germline gives CDR1 SGHAT, CDR2 FQNNGV. The CDR3 is made up of 14 amino acids. V was pared by 4 bases and J by 3 bases, with 1 base of the junction left unmatched.

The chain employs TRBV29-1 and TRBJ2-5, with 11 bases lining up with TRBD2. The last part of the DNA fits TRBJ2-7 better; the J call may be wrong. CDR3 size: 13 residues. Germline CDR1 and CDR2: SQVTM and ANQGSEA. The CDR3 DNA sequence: TGCAGCGTGTCGACTAGCGGGACCTACGAGCAGTACTTC. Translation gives CSVSTSGTYEQYF.

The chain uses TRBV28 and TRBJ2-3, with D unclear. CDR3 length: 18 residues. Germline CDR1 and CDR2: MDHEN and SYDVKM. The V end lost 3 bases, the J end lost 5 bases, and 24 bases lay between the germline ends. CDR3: CASSFTYADLPGKDTQYF. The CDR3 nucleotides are TGTGCCAGCAGTTTTACATACGCGGACCTCCCTGGTAAAGATACGCAGTATTTT.

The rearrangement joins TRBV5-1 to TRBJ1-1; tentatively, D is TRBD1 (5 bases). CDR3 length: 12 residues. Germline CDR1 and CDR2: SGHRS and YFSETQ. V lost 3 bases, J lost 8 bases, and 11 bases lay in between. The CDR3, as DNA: TGCGCCAGCAGCTGGAGGGGTTCCGAAGCTTTCTTT. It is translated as CASSWRGSEAFF.